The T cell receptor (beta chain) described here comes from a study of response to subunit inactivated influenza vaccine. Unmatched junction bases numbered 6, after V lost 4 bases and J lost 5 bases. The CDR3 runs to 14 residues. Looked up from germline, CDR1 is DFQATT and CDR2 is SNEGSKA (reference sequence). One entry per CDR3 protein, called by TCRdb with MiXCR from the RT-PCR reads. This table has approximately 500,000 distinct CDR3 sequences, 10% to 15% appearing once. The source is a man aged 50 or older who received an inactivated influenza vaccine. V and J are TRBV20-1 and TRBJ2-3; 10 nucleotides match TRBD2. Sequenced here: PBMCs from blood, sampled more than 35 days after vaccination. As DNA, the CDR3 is TGCAGTGCTAAGCCGGGACTAGCGCGAGATACGCAGTATTTT. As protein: CSAKPGLARDTQYF.